The text below deals with one T cell receptor beta chain. What it binds is unknown. The repertoire was sequenced with immunoSEQ multiplex PCR; TCRdb's copy has only in-frame clones and lacks some. The repertoire holds 130,000 to 150,000 clones, about nine tenths seen once, with around 4.1% in the top ten. The sample originates from a study of radiation and T cells in renal cell carcinoma. Study-wide context: Nephrectomy followed 15 Gy stereotactic body radiation by 4 weeks.

Germline CDR1 and CDR2: MNHNS and SASEGT. Trimming removed 4 bases from V and 5 bases from J, with 11 bases in between. The CDR3 consists of 13 residues. Noted time point: baseline pretreatment blood. Treatment here: 15 Gy SBRT to primary tumor, nephrectomy 4 weeks later. Radiation-treated patients gave blood at baseline, week 2 and week 4. Study-level results: In blood, top tumor clones expanded by 2 weeks, shrinking by 4. Pretreatment tumor biopsies were lacking, so baseline clonotypes are unknown.

This material consisted of blood, taken from a patient whose treatment included radiotherapy and nephrectomy. The V call is TRBV6-1, the J call TRBJ2-5; D is possibly TRBD2 (5 bases). The receptor was derived from a woman between 65 and 79 years old with renal cell carcinoma. CDR3 amino acids: CASSGELDETQYF. In DNA, the CDR3 is TGTGCCAGCAGTGGGGAGTTGGACGAGACCCAGTACTTC.